This T cell receptor (beta chain) was captured in a study of blood T cells in healthy people across ages. Whole-study results and caveats: Since the PBMCs were unsorted, naive and antigen-experienced cells could not be conclusively compared.

Notes on this clonotype: Its antigen is still unknown.

Then a second PCR, running about 6 to 12 cycles, was carried out with a sample-barcoded 5' primer and a J-beta primer mix. Every cDNA molecule carried a tag from a template-switch adaptor bearing 12 random nucleotides. TCRdb re-called the 5' RACE reads through MiXCR, storing one row per CDR3 protein. The table lists under 2 million distinct CDR3 sequences, 30% to 40% of them singletons. The V gene lost 5 bases and the J gene lost 0 bases, with 14 bases spanning the gap. CDR1 is SGHRS, CDR2 YFSETQ, per germline. CDR3 size: 16 residues. The individuals who served as donors were healthy Caucasians living in Russia, aged roughly 6 to 95. The authors drew around 9.3 milliliters of peripheral blood from each donor.

Material for sequencing was blood. V and J are TRBV5-1 and TRBJ2-2, with TRBD2 as a possible D gene (6 bases). The TCR was taken from a woman aged 25-40 years in good health. The CDR3 is CASSAEGLSNTGELFF. DNA for the CDR3: TGCGCCAGCAGTGCGGAGGGCCTTTCGAACACCGGGGAGCTGTTTTTT.